Reported below is one T cell receptor (beta chain). This clone has more than one count but fewer than ten. No cognate antigen has been identified for it. Qualities for individual bases were not recorded, and no much larger clone is one base off. Its CDR3 holds 16 amino acids, cysteine through phenylalanine. Only the CDR3 DNA is retained, 48 bases long and in frame from the first base. V has 6 bases trimmed and J has 5 bases trimmed; junction bases matching no gene number 11. From a lookup of the germline V gene (reference sequence), CDR1 and CDR2 are LNHDA and SQIVND. The data belong to a study of cytomegalovirus exposure and HLA in healthy donors (dated by TCRdb to between 2016 and 2019). Regarding the complete study: In an earlier analysis of some 610 of the donors, 276 Gb of sequence data and about 110 million unique TCR beta sequences from about 179 million T cells were reported. A later genetic analysis took genome-wide SNP genotypes for about three fifths of the roughly 700 donors and used that subset as a discovery cohort. Both class I and class II loci were covered by HLA typing, at four-digit resolution. Roughly 300 gigabases of sequencing data and around 90 million unique TCR sequences made up an early release that covered 500 to 700 HLA-typed donors. Donor age, sex, ethnicity and CMV serostatus were compiled alongside the repertoire data. Across around 400 genotyped donors of the cohort, an average of about 220,000 unique TCR beta nucleotide sequences per donor were sequenced, and roughly 18% of those sequences were non-productive. The study profiled the T cell repertoires of 500 to 800 subjects by immunosequencing and related them to cytomegalovirus serostatus. To predict cytomegalovirus infection status, the study brought together high-throughput TCR immunosequencing, statistical association of individual TCRs with disease status, and machine learning. The number of donors typed differed by locus, with 629-630 for A, B, C, DRB1 and DQB1, roughly 520 for DQA1, over 600 for DPA1, and 450 to 480 for DPB1. Rather than using new phenotypic data, the later analysis identified candidate immune exposures from TCR beta sequences and from how often those sequences occurred across donors. An earlier analysis of roughly 580 of the donors used high-throughput TCR beta sequencing to judge whether each TCR beta V gene segment behaved as functional or pseudogenic. In a later analysis, previously published TCR beta repertoires from roughly 710 donors were re-analyzed and high-resolution HLA genotyping was added so that TCR occurrence patterns could be studied. Of the approximately 400 genotyped donors, about 80% fell in the genetic ancestry cluster associated with self-reported Caucasian donors. Because of strong linkage in the cohort, four or five DR-DQ haplotypes were treated as single units for association and clustering. The study was designed to test whether signatures of past pathogen exposure could be identified by cataloging public T cell receptors. A separate validation cohort of approximately 130 different subjects was used in addition to the approximately 670-subject first cohort. Every repertoire in the discovery cohort had been generated on one and the same sequencing platform. Study-wide findings and limitations: In a later genetic analysis, fewer N-insertions in productive TCRs were reported among donors in an Asian-associated ancestry cluster than the roughly 700-donor mean. An association between a missense DCLRE1C variant and V-gene and J-gene trimming of TCR beta chains was found in a later genetic analysis and replicated in an independent cohort. In a later analysis, TCR association rates were found to vary across HLA loci, with the most associated TCRs seen for DRB1 alleles and the fewest for HLA-C alleles. A cluster of highly shared sequence variants was judged likely to be a technical artifact of the sequencing pipeline. Only TCR beta chains were sequenced in this cohort, and the absence of alpha or paired-chain data limited detectable features. Presence/absence analyses assumed roughly uniform sequencing depth across donors, an assumption that may not hold. In the study, 150 to 200 TCR beta chains were listed as associated with cytomegalovirus. Assigning TCR associations to individual alleles was difficult when HLA alleles, especially DR and DQ, strongly co-occurred. An earlier analysis of some 590 of the donors showed that most TCR beta V segments appeared in productive rearrangements either about 87% or about 30% of the time, which broadly matched IMGT annotations. In both the original and validation cohorts, the classifier was reported to diagnose cytomegalovirus status with high specificity and sensitivity. HLA typing was unavailable for some donors at each locus, so association tests used only the typed subset. According to the authors, the approach could potentially be generalized to other disease states and immunological phenotypes. In a later analysis, HLA-associated TCR beta chains were found to be more clonally expanded and to have lower generation probabilities than equally common non-associated chains. A further reported finding was that TCR beta sequences accurately predicted the HLA-A and HLA-B alleles for most subjects in the first cohort. A later analysis reported that several top co-occurrence clusters appeared linked to parvovirus B19, influenza, CMV and Epstein-Barr virus. In a later analysis, about 16,000 TCR beta sequences were associated with specific HLA alleles at a false discovery rate of 0.05. Linkage disequilibrium might explain the correlated functional status among segregating V segments, but an unknown experimental factor could not be ruled out. Most TCR sequences were seen in very few donors, while some public TCRs were found in many individuals. In vitro tests confirmed that three of the cytomegalovirus-associated TCR beta chains recognize cytomegalovirus antigens. A later analysis found that most CMV-associated TCR beta chains appeared HLA-restricted, with HLA associations seemingly driven largely by CMV exposure. Because counts were too low, 15 or so rarely observed V segments, including chromosome 9 orphons, were excluded from the earlier analysis of 587 of the donors. Some IMGT-functional V segments, including TRBV6-2 and TRBV6-3, could not be distinguished by the 87-base-pair reads and were therefore excluded. CMV serostatus was the only immune exposure information available for the cohort.

The method behind the library was the immunoSEQ multiplex PCR assay. A mixture of 60 forward primers for TCR Vbeta segments and 13 reverse primers for TCR Jbeta segments was used in the multiplex PCR. Amplification of the CDR3 region of rearranged TCR beta genes was performed with a multiplex PCR assay on genomic DNA. The amplified TCR beta libraries were sequenced on the Illumina HiSeq System as 87-base-pair reads. Per the source publication's procedure: A later analysis counted about 80 million unique TCR beta chains across the 670 or so repertoires, and 9.5 million to 11 million of these chains were shared by at least two donors. A nearest-neighbor algorithm error-corrected the raw reads and collapsed the reads into unique sequences, merging closely related sequences to remove PCR and sequencing errors. To assign V, D and J gene segments, CDR3 sequences were aligned to IMGT reference sequences. For a sequence to be retained, a match of at least six nucleotides was required to both a V gene segment and a J gene segment. Rearrangements were classified as productive when the CDR3 lacked stop codons and remained in frame with V and J, and all other rearrangements were classified as non-productive. CDR3 was defined by IMGT convention, running from the second conserved V-encoded cysteine to the conserved J-encoded phenylalanine. Sequences without an unambiguous match to a single V gene segment were excluded from the earlier analysis of approximately 600 of the donors. An earlier analysis of a few hundred of the donors called V segments functional above 56.7% productive rearrangements and segregating when the between-donor standard deviation exceeded 5%. A statistical classification framework was built to diagnose cytomegalovirus status from the catalog of TCR beta chain sequences. In a later analysis, TCR nucleotide sequences were compared against IMGT/GENE-DB human TR gene sequences so that V and J genes could be assigned. The TCRdist pipeline was used in a later analysis to assign CDR3 sequences and most-parsimonious VDJ recombination scenarios. In a later analysis, each TCR beta chain was defined by its CDR3 amino acid sequence together with its V-gene family, and reads lacking a unique V-gene family were excluded. A later analysis removed 550 to 700 highly shared, low-generation-probability nucleotide sequences to deal with suspected cross-contamination and a sequencing artifact. A later analysis calculated a clonal expansion index for each public chain from normalized within-repertoire ranks of inferred template counts. In a later analysis, generation probabilities were computed using a VDJ recombination model fitted to out-of-frame rearrangements, and the results were checked against IGoR. Hypergeometric tests were used in a later analysis to score TCR-TCR, TCR-HLA and TCR-CMV co-occurrence, with a repertoire-size bias correction applied to the TCR pairs. In a later analysis, false discovery rates were estimated by permuting HLA or CMV assignments 20 times. In a later analysis, co-occurring TCRs were grouped using DBSCAN, and TCRdist sequence similarity was added for clustering within HLA-allele-positive subsets. For co-occurrence clustering, repertoires with fewer than 30,000 or more than 120,000 public chains were excluded, along with roughly 5 repertoires with anomalous nucleotide sharing. TCRdb's version of the immuneACCESS table is confined to in-frame rearrangements and falls short of the full clone set. An unresolved V gene accounts for under half of the shortfall where checked; the remainder is of unknown origin. From that table come the V and J calls and clone size; the DNA was used to work out D and trimming. This sample has 150,000 to 200,000 clones in its table, and around two thirds of those were observed once. The top ten hold about 9.4% of the sample.

In total, over 600 healthy bone marrow donors made up the cohort. All cohort members were sampled while nominally healthy, although unrecorded immune exposures were likely present. The donor was CMV seropositive and belonged to the group of over 250 seropositive cohort members. Each donor provided a peripheral blood sample, and peripheral blood mononuclear cells were used for TCR beta sequencing. The Qiagen DNeasy Blood Extraction Kit was used to extract genomic DNA from the blood cell samples. Sequencing was done on a sample of PBMCs. The clonotype comes from a man younger than 45 in good health and CMV-seropositive. This chain joins TRBV19 to TRBJ2-2, and TRBD2 aligns with 8 junction nucleotides. Here the CDR3 is given as CASRPPLAGETGELFF. The DNA sequence is given as TGTGCCAGTAGACCTCCCCTAGCGGGCGAAACCGGGGAGCTGTTTTTT.